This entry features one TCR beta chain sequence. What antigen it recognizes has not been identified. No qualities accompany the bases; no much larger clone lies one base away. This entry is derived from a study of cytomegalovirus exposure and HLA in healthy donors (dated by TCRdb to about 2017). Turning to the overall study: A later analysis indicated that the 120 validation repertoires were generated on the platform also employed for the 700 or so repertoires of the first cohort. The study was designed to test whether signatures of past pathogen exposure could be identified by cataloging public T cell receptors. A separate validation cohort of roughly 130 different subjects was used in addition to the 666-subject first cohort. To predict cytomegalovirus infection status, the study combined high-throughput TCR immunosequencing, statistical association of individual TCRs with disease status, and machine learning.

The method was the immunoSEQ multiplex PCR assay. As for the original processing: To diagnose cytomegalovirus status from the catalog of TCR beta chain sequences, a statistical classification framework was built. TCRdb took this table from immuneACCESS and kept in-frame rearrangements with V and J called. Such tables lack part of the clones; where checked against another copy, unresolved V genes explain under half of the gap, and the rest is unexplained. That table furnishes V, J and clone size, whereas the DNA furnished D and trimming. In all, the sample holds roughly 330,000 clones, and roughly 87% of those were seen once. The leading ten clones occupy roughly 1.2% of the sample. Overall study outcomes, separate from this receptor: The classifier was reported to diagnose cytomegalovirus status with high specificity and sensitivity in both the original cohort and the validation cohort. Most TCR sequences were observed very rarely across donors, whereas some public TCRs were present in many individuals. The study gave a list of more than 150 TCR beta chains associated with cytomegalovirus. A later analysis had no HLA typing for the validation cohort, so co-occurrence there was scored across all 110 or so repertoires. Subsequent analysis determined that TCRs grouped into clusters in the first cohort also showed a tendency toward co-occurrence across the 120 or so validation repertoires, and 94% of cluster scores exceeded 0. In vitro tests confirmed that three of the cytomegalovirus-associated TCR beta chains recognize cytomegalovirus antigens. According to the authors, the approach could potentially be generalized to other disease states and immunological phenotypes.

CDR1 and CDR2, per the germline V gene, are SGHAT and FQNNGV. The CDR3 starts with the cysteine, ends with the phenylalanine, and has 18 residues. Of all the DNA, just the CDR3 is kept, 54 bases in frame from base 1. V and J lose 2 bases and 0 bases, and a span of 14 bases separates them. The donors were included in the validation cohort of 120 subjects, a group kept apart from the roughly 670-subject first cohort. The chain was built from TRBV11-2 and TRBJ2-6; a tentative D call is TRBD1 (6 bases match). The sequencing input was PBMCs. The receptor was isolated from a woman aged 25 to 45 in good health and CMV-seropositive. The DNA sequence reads TGTGCCAGCAGCTTATTTGGGACACCTTTCTCTGGGGCCAACGTCCTGACTTTC. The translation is CASSLFGTPFSGANVLTF.